Listed here are 25 T cell receptor beta chains from one sample, sequenced in a study of beta chain features in type 1 diabetes. Every isolated RNA sample was fully reverse transcribed, so sequencing captured expressed TCRB transcripts. The assay was immunoSEQ multiplex PCR, and TCRdb's table has in-frame clones only and misses some. In the table there are more than 130,000 clones, less than 8.5% of which are singletons. The material sequenced was central memory CD4+ T cells from blood. The receptors here all came from a woman aged 25 to 39 in good health.

This clone has more than one count but fewer than ten. The genes are TRBV18 and TRBJ2-7; 8 positions agree with TRBD2. Germline CDR1 is KGHSH and CDR2 is LQKENI. Unmatched junction bases numbered 5, after V lost 0 bases and J lost 4 bases. The CDR3 contains 15 residues. The CDR3 spells CASSPPAGGGYEQYF. DNA of the CDR3: TGTGCCAGCTCACCACCGGCGGGAGGAGGATACGAGCAGTACTTC.

This clone has ten or more counts. The gene calls are TRBV25-1 and TRBJ1-2; D gene uncertain. The CDR3 contains 12 residues. V lost 6 bases to trimming and J lost 4 bases, with 9 bases between them. From germline, CDR1 is MGHDK and CDR2 SYGVNS. The CDR3 sequence: CASRKEAYGYTF. The CDR3, as DNA: TGTGCCAGCAGAAAGGAGGCCTATGGCTACACCTTC.

The chain employs TRBV7-2 and TRBJ1-2; TRBD1 agrees at 9 bases. This CDR3 region has 14 residues. The germline gives CDR1 SGHTA, CDR2 FQGNSA. V shed 3 bases and J 2 bases; nucleotides not matched to a gene: 1. CDR3: CASSFGQGNYGYTF. The CDR3 bases are TGTGCCAGCAGCTTTGGACAGGGGAACTATGGCTACACCTTC.

This chain links TRBV4-3 with TRBJ2-3, with TRBD1 as a possible D gene (6 bases). CDR3 length: 14 amino acids. Deletions cut 3 bases from V and 2 bases from J, with 9 bases between. The germline CDR1 and CDR2 sequences are LGHNA and YSLEER. CDR3 coding DNA: TGCGCCAGCAGCCACGGACAGTCCACAGATACGCAGTATTTT. It encodes CASSHGQSTDTQYF.

This clone was seen a handful of times. The chain uses TRBV5-1 and TRBJ2-2; tentative D call: TRBD1 (6 bases). Trimming removed 4 bases from V and 1 base from J, with 8 bases in between. Germline CDR1 SGHRS, CDR2 YFSETQ. CDR3 size: 14 residues. Written as DNA, the CDR3 is TGCGCCAGCAGCAAGGGACAGAACACCGGGGAGCTGTTTTTT. Translated, it gives CASSKGQNTGELFF. Drawing the rest from reference TRBV5-1 and TRBJ2-2, the complete variable domain is KAGVTQTPRYLIKTRGQQVTLSCSPISGHRSVSWYQQTPGQGLQFLFEYFSETQRNKGNFPGRFSGRQFSNSRSEMNVSTLELGDSALYLCASSKGQNTGELFFGEGSRLTVL.

This clone was counted a single time. A read error may be the cause here, since a much bigger clone is one base away. The rearrangement joins TRBV11-3 to TRBJ2-7; D is unresolved. Germline V gene data show CDR1 as SGHNT and CDR2 as YENEEA. The germline V and J ends were trimmed by 2 bases and 0 bases, with 5 bases remaining between them. This CDR3 has 13 residues. Here the CDR3 reads CASSLSFSYEQYF. The CDR3 nucleotides are TGTGCCAGCAGCTTATCGTTCTCCTACGAGCAGTACTTC.

This clone has more than one count but fewer than ten. The V and J genes are TRBV18 and TRBJ2-3, with 7 bases aligning to TRBD1. This CDR3 has 15 amino acids. CDR1 is KGHSH and CDR2 is LQKENI in the germline V gene. The V segment lost 2 bases and the J segment 1 base; nucleotides outside the gene matches: 3. The CDR3 DNA is TGTGCCAGCTCACCAAATGGACAGGGCACAGATACGCAGTATTTT. This gives the protein CASSPNGQGTDTQYF.

The table lists this clone with a few counts. Other DNA sequences in this specimen translate into the identical CDR3. The chain joins TRBV5-1 to TRBJ2-5, with D possibly matching TRBD2 (6 bases). V lost 1 base and J 5 bases, leaving 12 bases between the germline ends. Looked up from germline, CDR1 is SGHRS and CDR2 is YFSETQ. The CDR3 length is 14 residues. The CDR3 DNA sequence: TGCGCCAGCAGCTTGAGTACGGGACTCGAGACCCAGTACTTC. This sequence encodes CASSLSTGLETQYF.

This clone was seen ten or more times. V usage is TRBV28 and J usage is TRBJ2-1, with 9 bases lining up with TRBD2. Losses at the gene ends were 3 bases for V and 7 bases for J; bases not matched to a gene: 4. Looked up from germline, CDR1 is MDHEN and CDR2 is SYDVKM. The CDR3 consists of 14 residues. The CDR3, as DNA: TGTGCCAGCAGTTTTCCTAGCGGGACGAATGAGCAGTTCTTC. Its translation is CASSFPSGTNEQFF. The variable domain in full, completed from reference TRBV28 and TRBJ2-1, reads DVKVTQSSRYLVKRTGEKVFLECVQDMDHENMFWYRQDPGLGLRLIYFSYDVKMKEKGDIPEGYSVSREKKERFSLILESASTNQTSMYLCASSFPSGTNEQFFGPGTRLTVL.

This clone was counted a few times. The rearrangement links TRBV7-2 to TRBJ2-7; TRBD2 is a possible D gene (5 bases). CDR3 length: 14 amino acids. Between the trimmed V and J ends, which lost 5 bases and 0 bases, there was a span of 11 bases. The V gene's germline CDR1 is SGHTA and CDR2 FQGNSA. CDR3: CASSVGLRSYEQYF. DNA for the CDR3: TGTGCCAGCAGCGTCGGACTTCGCTCCTACGAGCAGTACTTC.

The chain recombines TRBV5-1 with TRBJ1-5; 9 bases align to TRBD1. The germline gives CDR1 SGHRS, CDR2 YFSETQ. Trimming cost V 2 bases and J 8 bases; bases outside gene matches: 5. The CDR3 spans 14 residues. CDR3 residues: CASSFTGGDEPQHF. In DNA, the CDR3 is TGCGCCAGCAGCTTTACAGGGGGCGATGAGCCCCAGCATTTT. The full variable domain, rest sourced from reference TRBV5-1 and TRBJ1-5, is KAGVTQTPRYLIKTRGQQVTLSCSPISGHRSVSWYQQTPGQGLQFLFEYFSETQRNKGNFPGRFSGRQFSNSRSEMNVSTLELGDSALYLCASSFTGGDEPQHFGDGTRLSIL.

The rearrangement uses TRBV18 and TRBJ2-5; no clear D. The CDR3 totals 16 residues. Trimming removed 2 bases at V and 5 bases at J, with 18 bases between. CDR1 and CDR2 (germline): KGHSH, LQKENI. CDR3 coding DNA: TGTGCCAGCTCACCATCTGGCAGGCACCCCCAGGAGACCCAGTACTTC. This codes for CASSPSGRHPQETQYF.

In this sample, this clone turned up a few times. The chain joins TRBV28 to TRBJ2-1; 9 bases align to TRBD2. Trimming took 8 bases from V and 5 from J; bases not matched to a gene: 16. Germline loops: CDR1 MDHEN, CDR2 SYDVKM. The CDR3 length is 17 residues. The CDR3 region is CASRGGGSAGLHNEQFF. The CDR3 bases are TGTGCCAGCCGCGGGGGGGGTTCGGCGGGTTTGCACAATGAGCAGTTCTTC.

This chain connects TRBV28 to TRBJ2-2; TRBD1 might be the D (6 bases). V lost 6 bases, J lost 0 bases, and 11 bases lay in between. From germline, CDR1 is MDHEN and CDR2 SYDVKM. CDR3 length: 15 amino acids. This CDR3 is CASRLGQTNTGELFF. The CDR3 nucleotides read TGTGCCAGCAGGCTAGGACAGACGAACACCGGGGAGCTGTTTTTT. The full variable domain, with the rest looked up from reference TRBV28 and TRBJ2-2, is DVKVTQSSRYLVKRTGEKVFLECVQDMDHENMFWYRQDPGLGLRLIYFSYDVKMKEKGDIPEGYSVSREKKERFSLILESASTNQTSMYLCASRLGQTNTGELFFGEGSRLTVL.

The rearrangement links TRBV7-9 to TRBJ2-5; 8 bases align to TRBD1. The germline CDR1 and CDR2 sequences are SEHNR and FQNEAQ (reference sequence). The CDR3 is 15 residues long. J was trimmed by 1 base and V by 2 bases; bases with no gene match: 3. The CDR3 loop is CASSLRTGSQETQYF. The CDR3 DNA reads as TGTGCCAGCAGCTTAAGGACAGGGAGCCAAGAGACCCAGTACTTC.

Worth noting for this clone: A read error may account for a junction end that differs from germline. V is TRBV7-7 and J is TRBJ2-5, with 9 bases matching TRBD1. This CDR3 spans 15 amino acids. The germline V gene has CDR1 SSHAT and CDR2 FNYEAQ (reference sequence). The CDR3 region is CASSQTGGTVETQYF. The CDR3 region has the DNA TGTGCTAGCAGCCAGACAGGGGGTACAGTAGAGACCCAGTACTTC.

This clone was detected many times. CDR3 DNA sequence: TGTGCCAGCAATAGCCTAGGTGAAGATACGCAGTATTTT. Translation gives CASNSLGEDTQYF. This chain links TRBV2 with TRBJ2-3; no reliable D call. This CDR3 comprises 13 residues. Trimming cost V 7 bases and J 5 bases, with 13 bases left between them. CDR1 is SNHLY, CDR2 FYNNEI, per germline.

V is TRBV30 and J is TRBJ2-1; 9 nucleotides line up with TRBD2. In germline, CDR1 is GTSNPN, CDR2 SVGIG (reference sequence). After removal of 0 bases from V and 3 bases from J, the junction contained 3 bases not matched to a gene. The CDR3 has 15 residues. This chain's CDR3 is CAWSVRTSVYNEQFF. The CDR3 bases are TGTGCCTGGAGTGTAAGGACTAGCGTCTACAATGAGCAGTTCTTC.

This clone was detected a few times. This rearrangement joins TRBV11-1 to TRBJ2-2, with TRBD2 matching over 13 bases. The germline V gene has CDR1 SGHAT and CDR2 FQDESV (reference sequence). V lost 5 bases, J lost 6 bases, and 6 bases stayed unmatched. This CDR3 has 16 residues. In DNA, the CDR3 is TGTGCCAGCAGCGAACAACTAGCGGGAGGGGCCGGGGAGCTGTTTTTT. Its protein is CASSEQLAGGAGELFF.

This clone showed up just a few times. V is TRBV28 and J is TRBJ2-1, with D tentatively TRBD2 (6 bases). V dropped 3 bases and J dropped 3 bases, with 12 bases sitting between them. CDR1 MDHEN and CDR2 SYDVKM come from the germline V gene. This CDR3 spans 15 amino acids. The CDR3 DNA follows: TGTGCCAGCAGTTTGACGGGAGTGCGCTACAATGAGCAGTTCTTC. Protein: CASSLTGVRYNEQFF. Using reference TRBV28 and TRBJ2-1 for the parts outside the CDR3, the full variable domain is DVKVTQSSRYLVKRTGEKVFLECVQDMDHENMFWYRQDPGLGLRLIYFSYDVKMKEKGDIPEGYSVSREKKERFSLILESASTNQTSMYLCASSLTGVRYNEQFFGPGTRLTVL.

This clone was seen more than once but under ten times. The chain is built from TRBV30 and TRBJ2-3; D is possibly TRBD2 (5 bases). This CDR3 region has 13 residues. Between the trimmed V and J ends, which lost 0 bases and 3 bases, there was a span of 7 bases. Germline loops: CDR1 GTSNPN, CDR2 SVGIG (reference sequence). The CDR3 loop is CAWSVPGTDTQYF. Here the CDR3 DNA reads TGTGCCTGGAGTGTACCGGGGACAGATACGCAGTATTTT.

This clone was detected only a few times. The gene calls are TRBV11-1 and TRBJ2-1; D call uncertain. Trimming shortened V by 6 bases and J by 8 bases, and 11 bases separated the two germline ends. The germline gives CDR1 SGHAT, CDR2 FQDESV (reference sequence). CDR3 size: 12 residues. In DNA, the CDR3 is TGTGCCAGCAGTCCCAACCGGGATGAGCAGTTCTTC. Protein product: CASSPNRDEQFF.

This clone was found a few times. The chain employs TRBV19 and TRBJ1-2; 7 positions agree with TRBD1. CDR1 is LNHDA, CDR2 SQIVND, per germline (reference sequence). The CDR3 has 14 amino acids. With 5 bases clipped from V and 1 base from J, the junction kept 4 bases outside the gene matches. CDR3 nucleotides: TGTGCCAGTAGTCCGGACAGGATTAACTATGGCTACACCTTC. Amino acid sequence: CASSPDRINYGYTF.

There are a few counts of this clone. The chain joins TRBV12-1 to TRBJ1-1; no DNA check was done on the table's D call, TRBD1. TRBV12-1 is a pseudogene segment. CDR3 length: 15 residues. CDR3 residues: CASSFWSVWSTEAFF. The CDR3 bases are TGTGCCAGCAGCTTTTGGTCAGTATGGTCCACTGAAGCTTTCTTT.

The chain combines TRBV2 with TRBJ2-1, with D possibly matching TRBD2 (6 bases). Trimming stripped 7 bases from V and 4 bases from J, with 14 bases between. Germline CDR1 is SNHLY and CDR2 is FYNNEI. This CDR3 is 14 amino acids long. CDR3 in amino acids: CASTGGTQYNEQFF. The CDR3, as DNA: TGTGCCAGCACCGGCGGGACTCAATACAATGAGCAGTTCTTC.